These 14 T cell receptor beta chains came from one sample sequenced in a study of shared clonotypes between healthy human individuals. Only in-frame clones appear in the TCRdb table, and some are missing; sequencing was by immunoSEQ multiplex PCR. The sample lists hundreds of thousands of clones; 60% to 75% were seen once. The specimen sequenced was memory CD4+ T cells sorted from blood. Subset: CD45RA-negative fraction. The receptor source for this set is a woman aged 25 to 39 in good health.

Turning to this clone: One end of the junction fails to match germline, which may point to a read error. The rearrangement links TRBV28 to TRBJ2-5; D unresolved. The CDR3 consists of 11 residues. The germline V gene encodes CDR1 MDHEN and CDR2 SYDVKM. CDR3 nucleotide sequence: TGTGCCAGCAGTGTATGGGAGACCCAGTACTTC. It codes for CASSVWETQYF.

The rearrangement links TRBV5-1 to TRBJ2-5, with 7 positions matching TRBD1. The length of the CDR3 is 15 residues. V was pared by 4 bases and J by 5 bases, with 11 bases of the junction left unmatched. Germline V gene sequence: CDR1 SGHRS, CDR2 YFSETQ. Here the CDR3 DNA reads TGCGCCAGCAGCGCACCCGACAGGGATTGGGAGACCCAGTACTTC. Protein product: CASSAPDRDWETQYF.

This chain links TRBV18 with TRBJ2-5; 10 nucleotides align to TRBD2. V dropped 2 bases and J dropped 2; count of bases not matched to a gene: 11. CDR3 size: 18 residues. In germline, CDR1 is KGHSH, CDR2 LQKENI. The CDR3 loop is CASSPRLAGGHVQETQYF. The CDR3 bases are TGTGCCAGCTCACCAAGGTTAGCGGGAGGCCACGTTCAAGAGACCCAGTACTTC.

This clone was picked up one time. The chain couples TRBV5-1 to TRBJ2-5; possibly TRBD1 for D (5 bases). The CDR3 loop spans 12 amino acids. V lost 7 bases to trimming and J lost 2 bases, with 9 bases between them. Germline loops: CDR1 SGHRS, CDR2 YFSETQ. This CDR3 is CASQRQQETQYF. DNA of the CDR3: TGCGCCAGCCAACGACAGCAAGAGACCCAGTACTTC.

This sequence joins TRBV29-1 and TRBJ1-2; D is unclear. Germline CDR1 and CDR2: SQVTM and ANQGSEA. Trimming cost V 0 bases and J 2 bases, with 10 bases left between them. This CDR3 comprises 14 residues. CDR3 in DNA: TGCAGCGTTGAAGATCATATGGGAAACTATGGCTACACCTTC. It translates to CSVEDHMGNYGYTF.

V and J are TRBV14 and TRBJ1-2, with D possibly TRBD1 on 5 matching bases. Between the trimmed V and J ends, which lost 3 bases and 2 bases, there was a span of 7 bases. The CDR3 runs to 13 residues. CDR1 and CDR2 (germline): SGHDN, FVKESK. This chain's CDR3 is CASSQGLNYGYTF. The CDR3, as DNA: TGTGCCAGCAGCCAGGGACTCAACTATGGCTACACCTTC. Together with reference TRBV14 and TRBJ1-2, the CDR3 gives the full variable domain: EAGVTQFPSHSVIEKGQTVTLRCDPISGHDNLYWYRRVMGKEIKFLLHFVKESKQDESGMPNNRFLAERTGGTYSTLKVQPAELEDSGVYFCASSQGLNYGYTFGSGTRLTVV.

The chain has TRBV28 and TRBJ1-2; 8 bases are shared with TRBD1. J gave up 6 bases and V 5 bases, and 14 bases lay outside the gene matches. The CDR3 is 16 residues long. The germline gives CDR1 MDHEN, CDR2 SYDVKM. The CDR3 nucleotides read TGTGCCAGCAGTGTCTCAGGGGGCTCCCTCAAAAATGGCTACACCTTC. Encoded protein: CASSVSGGSLKNGYTF.

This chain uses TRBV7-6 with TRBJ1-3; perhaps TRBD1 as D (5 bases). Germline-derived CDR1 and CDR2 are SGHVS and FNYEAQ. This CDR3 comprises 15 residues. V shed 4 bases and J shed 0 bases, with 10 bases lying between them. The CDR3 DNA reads TGTGCCAGCAGCTCAGGGCCTTTCTCTGGAAACACCATATATTTT. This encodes CASSSGPFSGNTIYF.

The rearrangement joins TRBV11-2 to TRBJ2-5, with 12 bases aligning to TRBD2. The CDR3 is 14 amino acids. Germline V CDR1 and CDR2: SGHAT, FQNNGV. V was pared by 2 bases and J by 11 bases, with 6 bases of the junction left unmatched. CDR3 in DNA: TGTGCCAGCAGCTTAATTCGGACTAGCGGGACGCAGTACTTC. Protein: CASSLIRTSGTQYF.

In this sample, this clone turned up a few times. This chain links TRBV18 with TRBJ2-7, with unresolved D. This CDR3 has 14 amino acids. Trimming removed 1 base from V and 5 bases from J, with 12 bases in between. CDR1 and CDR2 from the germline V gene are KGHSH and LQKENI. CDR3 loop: CASSPRPQGNEQYF. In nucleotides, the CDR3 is TGTGCCAGCTCACCACGGCCTCAAGGCAACGAGCAGTACTTC.

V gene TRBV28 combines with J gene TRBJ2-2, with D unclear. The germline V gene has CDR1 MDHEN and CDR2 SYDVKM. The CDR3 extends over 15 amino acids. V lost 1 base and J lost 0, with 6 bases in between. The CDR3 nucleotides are TGTGCCAGCAGTTTATTTGACTCGAACACCGGGGAGCTGTTTTTT. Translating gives CASSLFDSNTGELFF.

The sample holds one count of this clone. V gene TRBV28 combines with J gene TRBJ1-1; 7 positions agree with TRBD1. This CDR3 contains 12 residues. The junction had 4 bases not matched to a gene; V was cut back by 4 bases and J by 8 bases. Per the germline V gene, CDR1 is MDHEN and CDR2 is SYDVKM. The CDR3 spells CASSSPTGEAFF. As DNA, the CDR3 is TGTGCCAGCAGTTCCCCGACAGGGGAAGCTTTCTTT.

CDR3: CASSRSPGAIADTQYF. In nucleotides, the CDR3 is TGTGCCAGCAGCCGTTCTCCGGGAGCGATAGCAGATACGCAGTATTTT. The chain combines TRBV5-4 with TRBJ2-3; perhaps TRBD2 as D (6 bases). CDR3 length equals 16 residues. CDR1 and CDR2 (germline): SGHNT, YYREEE (reference sequence). V lost 4 bases, J lost 4 bases, and 19 bases lay in between.

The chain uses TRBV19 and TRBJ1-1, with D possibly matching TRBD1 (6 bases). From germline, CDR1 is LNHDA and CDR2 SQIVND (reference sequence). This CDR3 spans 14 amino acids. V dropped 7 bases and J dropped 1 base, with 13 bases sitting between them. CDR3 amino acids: CASTWDTGNTEAFF. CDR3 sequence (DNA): TGTGCCAGTACCTGGGACACAGGGAACACTGAAGCTTTCTTT.